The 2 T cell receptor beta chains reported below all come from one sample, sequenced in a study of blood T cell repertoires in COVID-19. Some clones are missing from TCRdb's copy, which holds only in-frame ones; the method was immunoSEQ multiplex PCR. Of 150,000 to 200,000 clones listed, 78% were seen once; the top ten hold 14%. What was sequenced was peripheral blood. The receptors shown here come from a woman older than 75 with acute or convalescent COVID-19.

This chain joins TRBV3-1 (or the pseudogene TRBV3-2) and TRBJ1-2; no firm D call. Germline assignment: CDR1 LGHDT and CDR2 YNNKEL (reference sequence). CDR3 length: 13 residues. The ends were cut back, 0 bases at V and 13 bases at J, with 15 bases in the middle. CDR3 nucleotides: TGTGCCAGCAGCCAAGAACGACGGTCGCGGGGCACCTTC. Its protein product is CASSQERRSRGTF.

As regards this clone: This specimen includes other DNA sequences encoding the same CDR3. The CDR3 loop reads CASSQTSLNEQFF. CDR3 sequence (DNA): TGTGCCAGCTCACAGACTAGTTTGAATGAGCAGTTCTTC. The chain recombines TRBV18 with TRBJ2-1; TRBD2 is a possible D gene (6 bases). Trimming pared 4 bases from V and 7 bases from J, leaving 11 bases between. Germline CDR1 reads KGHSH; CDR2 reads LQKENI. This CDR3 comprises 13 residues.